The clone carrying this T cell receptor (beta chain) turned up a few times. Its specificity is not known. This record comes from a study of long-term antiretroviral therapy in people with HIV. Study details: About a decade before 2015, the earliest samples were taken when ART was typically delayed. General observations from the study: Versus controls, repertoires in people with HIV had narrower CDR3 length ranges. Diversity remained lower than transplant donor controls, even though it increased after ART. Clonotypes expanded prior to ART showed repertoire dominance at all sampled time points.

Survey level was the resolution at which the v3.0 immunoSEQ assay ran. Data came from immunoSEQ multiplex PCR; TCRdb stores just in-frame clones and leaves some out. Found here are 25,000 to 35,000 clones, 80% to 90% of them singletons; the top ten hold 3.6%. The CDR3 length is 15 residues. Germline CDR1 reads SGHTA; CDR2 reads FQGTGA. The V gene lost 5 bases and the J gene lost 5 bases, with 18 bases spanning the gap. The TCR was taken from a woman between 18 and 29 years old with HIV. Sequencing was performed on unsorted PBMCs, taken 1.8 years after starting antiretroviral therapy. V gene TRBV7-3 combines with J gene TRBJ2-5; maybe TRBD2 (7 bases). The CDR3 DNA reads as TGTGCCAGCAGCCGCTGGGGGCGGGAGAAGGAGACCCAGTACTTC. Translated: CASSRWGREKETQYF.